Listed below are T cell receptor beta chains from one sample, sequenced in a study of vaccination effects on CD4 cells after COVID-19. TCRdb keeps only in-frame clones here, not all; method: immunoSEQ multiplex PCR. In the table there are 20,000 to 25,000 clones, under 75% of which are singletons. The antigens these receptors bind are not known. Source: CD4+ T cells from PBMCs cultured with a peptide pool, taken before COVID-19 vaccination. The source of these receptors is a human donor who had a prior SARS-CoV-2 infection. CDR3s include the opening cysteine and the closing phenylalanine or tryptophan. The order of the fields is V gene, clone size, J gene, D gene, CDR3 DNA, CDR3 protein. The D gene is left open where the match is weak. A row's size may be missing; if present it is once, few, many or a size class.

>TRBV21-1|NA|TRBJ1-4|NA
TGTGCCAGCAGCAACCCGGGCACTGGGGGGGTGGCTGAAAAACTGTTTTTT
CASSNPGTGGVAEKLFF
>TRBV7-2|NA|TRBJ2-1|TRBD1
TGTGCCAGCAGCTCCCGACAGGGGGCCATTTGGTTCTTC
CASSSRQGAIWFF
>TRBV4-1|NA|TRBJ2-1|TRBD1
TGCGCCAGCAGCCGTGGGCAGGGGGCTTGGAATGAGCAGTTCTTC
CASSRGQGAWNEQFF
>TRBV5-4|NA|TRBJ2-5|TRBD2
TGTGCCAGCAGCTTCTATAGCGGGGGAGAGACCCAGTACTTC
CASSFYSGGETQYF
>TRBV6-7|few|TRBJ2-2|NA
TGTGCCAGCTGGAAGAACAGGGCCGAACCGGGGACCGGGGAGCTGTTTTTT
CASWKNRAEPGTGELFF
>TRBV2|once|TRBJ2-5|TRBD2
TGTGCCAGCAGTGAAGCGCCGGGGGGGGAGACCCAGTACTTC
CASSEAPGGETQYF
>TRBV2|NA|TRBJ1-2|NA
TGTGCCAGCAGTCGAGTTAACACCTTC
CASSRVNTF
>TRBV3-1/TRBV3-2|NA|TRBJ1-2|TRBD1
TGTGCCAGCAGCCAAGGGGGACAGGGGCTTAACTATGGCTACACCTTC
CASSQGGQGLNYGYTF
>TRBV20-1|once|TRBJ2-5|NA
TGCAGTGCTAGTCGGACTCAAGAGACCCAGTACTTC
CSASRTQETQYF
>TRBV5-6|few|TRBJ1-3|NA
TGTGCCAGCAGCTTGGTTCCCAACGGAAACACCATATATTTT
CASSLVPNGNTIYF
>TRBV10-3|NA|TRBJ2-7|NA
TGTGCCATCAGTGAGACCATGGGACACTACGAGCAGTACTTC
CAISETMGHYEQYF
>TRBV2|NA|TRBJ2-2|NA
TGTGCCAGCAGTGAAGCGCCAGGGGCGGCCGGGGAGCTGTTTTTT
CASSEAPGAAGELFF
>TRBV7-9|NA|TRBJ1-4|TRBD1
TGTGCCAGCAGCTTATTTGGGACAGGGGATGAAAAACTGTTTTTT
CASSLFGTGDEKLFF
>TRBV11-2|NA|TRBJ2-1|NA
TGTGCCAGCAGCTTAGGGTCGCAGCTCTCCTACAATGAGCAGTTCTTC
CASSLGSQLSYNEQFF
>TRBV5-1|NA|TRBJ1-6|NA
TGCGCCAGCAGCCAGCAAGGGGCGGGAGGGAATTCACCCCTCCACTTT
CASSQQGAGGNSPLHF
>TRBV11-3|NA|TRBJ2-5|NA
TGTGCCAGCAGCTTAGATTGGCCCCGGGGGCGCAGGGAGACCCAGTACTTC
CASSLDWPRGRRETQYF
>TRBV6-5|NA|TRBJ1-1|NA
TGTGCCAGCAGTTACTCCCCCGGGCTGAACACTGAAGCTTTCTTT
CASSYSPGLNTEAFF
>TRBV7-2|once|TRBJ1-2|TRBD1
TGTGCCAGCAGCCAGGGACAGCCCTATGGCTACACCTTC
CASSQGQPYGYTF
>TRBV4-3|NA|TRBJ2-7|TRBD1
TGCGCCAGCAGCCAAGATGTGGTGTGGAGACAGGGGTTCTCCTACGAGCAGTACTTC
CASSQDVVWRQGFSYEQYF
>TRBV12-3/TRBV12-4|NA|TRBJ2-3|NA
TGTGCCAGCAGTTTAGTTTCCACAGATACGCAGTATTTT
CASSLVSTDTQYF
>TRBV15|NA|TRBJ1-1|NA
TGTGCCACCAGCAGAGGCGGATCCATGAACACTGAAGCTTTCTTT
CATSRGGSMNTEAFF
>TRBV5-5|few|TRBJ2-4|NA
TGTGCCAGCAGCTTGGCGGGGATTCTGAGTCTAGCCAAAAACATTCAGTACTTC
CASSLAGILSLAKNIQYF
>TRBV18|few|TRBJ2-6|TRBD1
TGTGCCAGCTCACGAACCCGCCCCGGGACAGGCCACTCTGGGGCCAACGTCCTGACTTTC
CASSRTRPGTGHSGANVLTF
>TRBV13|NA|TRBJ2-3|NA
TGTGCCAGCAGATCCGGACAGGGAGGGACAGATACGCAGTATTTT
CASRSGQGGTDTQYF
>TRBV5-5|NA|TRBJ2-7|TRBD1
TGTGCCAGCAGCCGACAGGGGGCTGGAACCTCCTACGAGCAGTACTTC
CASSRQGAGTSYEQYF
>TRBV7-9|NA|TRBJ1-1|NA
TGTGCCAGCAGCTTAATGAACACTGAAGCTTTCTTT
CASSLMNTEAFF
>TRBV10-3|NA|TRBJ1-2|NA
TGTGCCATCAGTGAACAGGCCACCTATGGCTACACCTTC
CAISEQATYGYTF
>TRBV7-2|few|TRBJ2-7|TRBD1
TGTGCCAGCAGCTTATCGGGACAGGAGACCTACGAGCAGTACTTC
CASSLSGQETYEQYF
>TRBV4-1|NA|TRBJ2-7|TRBD1
TGCGCCAGCAGCCAAGATTGGGACAGTACCTACGAGCAGTACTTC
CASSQDWDSTYEQYF
>TRBV7-6|once|TRBJ1-2|NA
TGTGCCAGCAGCTTGGGTAGCGGGTCTTCCGGTTATGGCTACACCTTC
CASSLGSGSSGYGYTF
>TRBV20-1|once|TRBJ2-1|TRBD2
TGCAGTGCTAGTTATGGGGAGGGCCCCTACAATGAGCAGTTCTTC
CSASYGEGPYNEQFF
>TRBV7-6|NA|TRBJ2-3|NA
TGTGCCAGCAGCTTAGATATGACTAGGTTGGTGGATACGCAGTATTTT
CASSLDMTRLVDTQYF
>TRBV2|NA|TRBJ2-3|TRBD2
TGTGCCACCCGACTAGCGGATAACACAGATACGCAGTATTTT
CATRLADNTDTQYF
>TRBV4-3|NA|TRBJ2-2|TRBD1
TGCGCCAGCAGCCAGGAACCGAACAGGGGATACACCGGGGAGCTGTTTTTT
CASSQEPNRGYTGELFF
>TRBV10-2|few|TRBJ2-3|TRBD2
TGCGCCAGCAGCAAAACTGGGACTAGCGGGGGGGTCACAGATACGCAGTATTTT
CASSKTGTSGGVTDTQYF
>TRBV10-3|NA|TRBJ1-5|NA
TGTGCCATCTCCACGGGCGCAGGCCCCAATCAGCCCCAGCATTTT
CAISTGAGPNQPQHF
>TRBV18|NA|TRBJ2-5|NA
TGTGCCAGCTCGCTAACCCTAGAAGAGACCCAGTACTTC
CASSLTLEETQYF
>TRBV5-4|NA|TRBJ2-5|NA
TGTGCCAGCGGATCCGGGACAAGTGGTGAGACCCAGTACTTC
CASGSGTSGETQYF
>TRBV11-3|NA|TRBJ2-3|NA
TGTGCCAGCAGCTTAGAGCAGGGCCATACGCAGTATTTT
CASSLEQGHTQYF
>TRBV11-3|NA|TRBJ2-5|NA
TGTGCCAGCAGCTTGAATCAGGGATACCAAGAGACCCAGTACTTC
CASSLNQGYQETQYF
>TRBV10-3|NA|TRBJ2-1|TRBD1
TGTGCCATCAACCAGGACAGGGGGGCCTTAATGTTCTTC
CAINQDRGALMFF
>TRBV5-1|NA|TRBJ1-1|NA
TGCGCCAGCAGCGAGCAGGGGTCCTACACTGAAGCTTTCTTT
CASSEQGSYTEAFF
>TRBV9|NA|TRBJ2-3|TRBD2
TGTGCCAGCAGTATAGCGGGTTCACACACAGATACGCAGTATTTT
CASSIAGSHTDTQYF
>TRBV6-6|NA|TRBJ2-3|NA
TGTGCCAGCAGTTACGGGGGAAACACAGATACGCAGTATTTT
CASSYGGNTDTQYF
>TRBV15|NA|TRBJ2-1|TRBD2
TGTGCCACCAGCAGAGGCAGAGCGGGGTATGTCAATGAGCAGTTCTTC
CATSRGRAGYVNEQFF
>TRBV2|NA|TRBJ2-7|TRBD1
TGTGCCAGCGAACGGGACAGTAGGTACGAGCAGTACTTC
CASERDSRYEQYF
>TRBV5-1|NA|TRBJ2-7|TRBD2
TGCGCCAGCAGCGTAACGACTAGCGTGTACGAGCAGTACTTC
CASSVTTSVYEQYF
>TRBV5-1|NA|TRBJ2-5|TRBD2
TGCGCCAGCATACCGGGACTAGCGGGGGAAGAGACCCAGTACTTC
CASIPGLAGEETQYF
>TRBV18|NA|TRBJ2-1|NA
TGTGCCAGCTCACCACAGGTGAGCTCCTACAATGAGCAGTTCTTC
CASSPQVSSYNEQFF
>TRBV7-8|NA|TRBJ1-2|NA
TGTGCCAGCAGCTCCTCGCGGGGCCACTATGGCTACACCTTC
CASSSSRGHYGYTF
>TRBV25-1|NA|TRBJ2-5|TRBD1
TGTGCCAGCAGTGCGCAGTCCGGGACAGAACACCAAGAGACCCAGTACTTC
CASSAQSGTEHQETQYF
>TRBV19|NA|TRBJ1-1|TRBD1
TGTGCCAGTAGTATTCTGGGACAGCTAGAAGCTTTCTTT
CASSILGQLEAFF
>TRBV5-1|NA|TRBJ2-5|TRBD1
TGCGCCAGCAGCTCGGGACAGGGGGAGACCCAGTACTTC
CASSSGQGETQYF
>TRBV28|NA|TRBJ1-4|TRBD1
TGTGCCAGCAGTACGCGGACAGGGGCCAATGAAAAACTGTTTTTT
CASSTRTGANEKLFF
>TRBV9|NA|TRBJ1-2|NA
TGTGCCAGCAGCGTAGGGCCGGAGGGGTATGGCTACACCTTC
CASSVGPEGYGYTF
>TRBV5-4|NA|TRBJ1-2|TRBD1
TGTGCCAGCAGCGATCCCAGACAGGGGTCTGGCTACACCTTC
CASSDPRQGSGYTF
>TRBV7-2|NA|TRBJ2-7|TRBD1
TGTGCCAGCAGCAGGAGGGGGACAGGGCCCTACGAGCAGTACTTC
CASSRRGTGPYEQYF
>TRBV14|NA|TRBJ2-3|TRBD2
TGTGCCAGCAGTCGTAGACTAGCGGGAGGGTCAGATACGCAGTATTTT
CASSRRLAGGSDTQYF
>TRBV3-1/TRBV3-2|few|TRBJ2-5|NA
TGTGCCAGCAGCCAGGAGGGGCTCTTGACCCAGTACTTC
CASSQEGLLTQYF